This T cell receptor (beta chain) derives from a study of blood T cell repertoires in COVID-19. Study in general: Samples of COVID-19 (acute and convalescent) were obtained from the United States, Italy and Spain. Nucleic acid was either cDNA or gDNA, and it came from T cells, B-cell-depleted T cells, or PBMCs.

The CDR3 sequence is 15 residues long. CDR1 is MNHEY and CDR2 is SVGEGT in the germline V gene. The V gene end was trimmed by 6 bases and the J gene end by 4 bases; junction bases not matched to a gene: 8. Study members were between about 18 and 100 years old and lived in some 26 US regions. In the original workflow: Reference gene primer amplification gave nucleated cell count estimates. Some clones are missing from TCRdb's copy, which holds only in-frame ones; the method was immunoSEQ multiplex PCR. V and J calls and clone size are given by that table; D and trimming were obtained from the DNA. The sample holds 390,000 or so clones, around 83% seen once.

The source is a woman in her 50s who had recovered from COVID-19. Sequenced sample: PBMCs or T cells enriched from blood (not recorded which). This chain links TRBV6-2 or TRBV6-3 with TRBJ1-2, with TRBD1 identical over 10 bases. CDR3 amino acids: CASSWGQGTVYGYTF. The CDR3 DNA reads as TGTGCCAGCAGCTGGGGACAGGGGACGGTCTATGGCTACACCTTC.